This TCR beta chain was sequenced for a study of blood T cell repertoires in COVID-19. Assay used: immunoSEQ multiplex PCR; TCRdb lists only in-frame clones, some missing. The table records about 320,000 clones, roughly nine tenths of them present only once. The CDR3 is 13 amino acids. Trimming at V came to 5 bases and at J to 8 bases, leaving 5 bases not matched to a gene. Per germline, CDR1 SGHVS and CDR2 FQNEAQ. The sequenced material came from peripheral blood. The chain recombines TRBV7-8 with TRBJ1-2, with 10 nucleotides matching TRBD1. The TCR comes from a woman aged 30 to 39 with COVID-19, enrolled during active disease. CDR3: CASSEGQGYGYTF. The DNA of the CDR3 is TGTGCCAGCAGCGAGGGACAGGGGTACGGCTACACCTTC.